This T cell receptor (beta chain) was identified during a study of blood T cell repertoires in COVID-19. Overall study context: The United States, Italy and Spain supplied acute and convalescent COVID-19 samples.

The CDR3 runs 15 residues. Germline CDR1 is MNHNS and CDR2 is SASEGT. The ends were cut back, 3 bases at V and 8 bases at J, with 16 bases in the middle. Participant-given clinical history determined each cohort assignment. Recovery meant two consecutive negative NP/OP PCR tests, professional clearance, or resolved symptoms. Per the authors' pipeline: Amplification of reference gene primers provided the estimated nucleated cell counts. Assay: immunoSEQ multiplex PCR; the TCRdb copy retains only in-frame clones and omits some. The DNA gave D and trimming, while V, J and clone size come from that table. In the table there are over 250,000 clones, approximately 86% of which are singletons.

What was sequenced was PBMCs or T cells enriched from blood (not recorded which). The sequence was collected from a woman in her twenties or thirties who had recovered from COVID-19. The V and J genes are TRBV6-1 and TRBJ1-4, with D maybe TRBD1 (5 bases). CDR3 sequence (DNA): TGTGCCAGCAGTGATTGGGGGGGAGACAAAGAAAAACTGTTTTTT. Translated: CASSDWGGDKEKLFF.